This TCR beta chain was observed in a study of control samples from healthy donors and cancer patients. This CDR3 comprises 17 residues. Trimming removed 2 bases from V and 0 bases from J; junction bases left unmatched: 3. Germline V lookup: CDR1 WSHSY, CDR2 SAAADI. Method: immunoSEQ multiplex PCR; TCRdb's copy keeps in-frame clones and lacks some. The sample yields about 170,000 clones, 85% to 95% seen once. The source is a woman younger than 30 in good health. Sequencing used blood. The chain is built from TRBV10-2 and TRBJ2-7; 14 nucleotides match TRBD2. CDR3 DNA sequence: TGCGCCAGCAGTGAGGGACTAGCGGGAGGTTACTCCTACGAGCAGTACTTC. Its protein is CASSEGLAGGYSYEQYF.